The clone carrying this T cell receptor beta chain was seen a few times. Its antigen is currently unknown. CDR3 length equals 14 residues. CDR1 and CDR2 (germline): SGHTA, FQGNSA. V lost 1 base, J lost 10 bases, and 13 bases lay in between. The data belong to a study of beta chain features in type 1 diabetes. Regarding the study as a whole: Cells carrying high TCR expression could end up over-represented when cDNA is sequenced. In all four CD4+ subsets, TCRB CDR3 length was significantly, moderately reduced in type 1 diabetes. It was not settled here whether HLA type affects TCRB rearrangement. PCR might show a preference for shorter templates, equally across patients and controls.

Blood was collected once per donor into heparin, averaging approximately 0.12 L. Expressed TCRB transcripts were sequenced, since all the RNA that had been isolated was reverse transcribed. The protocol was immunoSEQ multiplex PCR, while the TCRdb copy is restricted to in-frame clones and leaves out a portion. The data hold a few hundred thousand clones, with roughly 13% observed a single time. The sequence was collected from a woman aged 18-29 years with type 1 diabetes. The sample consisted of naive CD4+ T cells from blood. The rearrangement uses TRBV7-2 and TRBJ1-4, with D possibly matching TRBD1 (5 bases). CDR3 nucleotide sequence: TGTGCCAGCAGCTTAGTGGGTTTGGGGGGAAAACTGTTTTTT. It yields the protein CASSLVGLGGKLFF.